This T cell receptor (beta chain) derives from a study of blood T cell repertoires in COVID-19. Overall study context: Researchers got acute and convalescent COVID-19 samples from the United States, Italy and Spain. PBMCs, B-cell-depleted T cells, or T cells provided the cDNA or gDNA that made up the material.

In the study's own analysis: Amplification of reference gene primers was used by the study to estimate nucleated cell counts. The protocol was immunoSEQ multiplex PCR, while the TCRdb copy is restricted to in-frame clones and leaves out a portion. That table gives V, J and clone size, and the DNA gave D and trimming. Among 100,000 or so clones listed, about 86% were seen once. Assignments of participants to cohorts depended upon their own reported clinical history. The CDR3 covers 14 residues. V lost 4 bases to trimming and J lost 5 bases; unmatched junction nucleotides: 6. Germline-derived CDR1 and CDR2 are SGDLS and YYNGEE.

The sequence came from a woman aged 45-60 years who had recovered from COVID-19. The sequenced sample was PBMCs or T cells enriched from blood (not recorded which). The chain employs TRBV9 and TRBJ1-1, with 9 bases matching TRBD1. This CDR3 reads CASSMGQGSTEAFF. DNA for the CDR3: TGTGCCAGCAGCATGGGACAGGGAAGTACTGAAGCTTTCTTT.